This T cell receptor beta chain was sequenced during a study of blood T cell repertoires in COVID-19. The protocol was immunoSEQ multiplex PCR, while the TCRdb copy is restricted to in-frame clones and leaves out a portion. Altogether a few hundred thousand clones are present, approximately 90% being singletons, with the ten largest covering about 9.4%. Everyone who took part was roughly 18 to 100 years old, and they came from 24 US areas. Grouping used clinical history reported by participants in a survey and questionnaire. Cohort 3 recovery required two negative PCRs, clearance, or symptom resolution. The ends lost 0 bases at V and 4 bases at J; junction bases unmatched: 10. The germline CDR1 and CDR2 sequences are LGHNT and FRNRAP. The length of the CDR3 is 17 residues. This clone was recorded once.

The rearrangement links TRBV12-5 to TRBJ1-2; 8 nucleotides match TRBD1. The source of this sequence is a woman between 18 and 29 years old who had recovered from COVID-19. What was sequenced was PBMCs or T cells enriched from blood (not recorded which). The CDR3 region has the DNA TGTGCTAGTGGTTTGGTAACCAGGGGGCTTCCCTTCTATGGCTACACCTTC. Its translation: CASGLVTRGLPFYGYTF.